Following are 11 T cell receptor beta chains from one sample sequenced in a study of OX40 agonist ivuxolimab in advanced cancers. The method behind the library was the immunoSEQ multiplex PCR assay. Not all clones reach the TCRdb copy of this immuneACCESS table, which keeps in-frame sequences only. Checked studies attribute under half of the gap to unresolved V genes and leave the rest unexplained. This sample is represented by more than 70,000 clones; 93% of them were singletons. The ten largest clones capture roughly an eighth of the sample. The input for sequencing was CD4+ or CD8+ T cells sorted from blood, taken in a trial of the OX40 agonist ivuxolimab. Every receptor here comes from an adult with an advanced solid tumor such as melanoma, head and neck, liver or kidney cancer.

V gene TRBV19 combines with J gene TRBJ1-2, with no clear D. CDR1 and CDR2 (germline): LNHDA, SQIVND (reference sequence). The CDR3 covers 14 residues. V lost 7 bases and J lost 6, with 18 bases in between. The CDR3 bases are TGTGCCAGTACCCATGGGTCGGCATACGATGGCTACACCTTC. Protein: CASTHGSAYDGYTF.

The V gene is TRBV5-4, the J gene TRBJ1-1, with D uncertain. V lost 3 bases and J 7 bases, leaving 13 bases between the germline ends. From germline, CDR1 is SGHNT and CDR2 YYREEE (reference sequence). This CDR3 comprises 13 residues. CDR3 residues: CASSSAVGSEAFF. CDR3 nucleotides: TGTGCCAGCAGCTCCGCTGTCGGCAGTGAAGCTTTCTTT.

The chain uses TRBV27 and TRBJ2-2, with 7 bases fitting TRBD2. V was clipped by 5 bases and J by 1 base; unmatched bases: 7. Germline V gene sequence: CDR1 MNHEY, CDR2 SMNVEV (reference sequence). This CDR3 has 16 amino acids. The CDR3 region has the DNA TGTGCCAGCAGTCCCCGGGGGGTTATGAACACCGGGGAGCTGTTTTTT. Its protein is CASSPRGVMNTGELFF.

The chain employs TRBV4-2 and TRBJ1-2; maybe TRBD1 (5 bases). The V gene lost 1 base and the J gene lost 3 bases, with 18 bases spanning the gap. This CDR3 has 17 amino acids. CDR1 is LGHNA and CDR2 is YNFKEQ in the germline V gene. The CDR3 is CASSQAGVRAGYYGYTF. The CDR3 DNA sequence: TGTGCCAGCAGCCAAGCCGGCGTCAGGGCCGGATACTATGGCTACACCTTC.

The chain recombines TRBV5-6 with TRBJ2-7; TRBD1 matches 9 bases. V shed 3 bases and J 4 bases; nucleotides not matched to a gene: 8. This CDR3 has 15 amino acids. Germline CDR1 and CDR2: SGHDT and YYEEEE. CDR3 residues: CASSSRDRATYEQYF. CDR3 sequence (DNA): TGTGCCAGCAGCTCCCGGGACAGGGCAACGTACGAGCAGTACTTC.

The rearrangement uses TRBV4-1 and TRBJ2-7, with 10 positions matching TRBD2. The V segment lost 0 bases and the J segment 5 bases; nucleotides outside the gene matches: 4. Germline V gene sequence: CDR1 MGHRA, CDR2 YSYEKL. This CDR3 spans 15 amino acids. DNA of the CDR3: TGCGCCAGCAGCCAAGAGCCTAGCGGGAGAAACGAGCAGTACTTC. Its translation: CASSQEPSGRNEQYF.

J is TRBJ2-3 and V is TRBV5-6, with D tentatively TRBD2 (6 bases). Germline V lookup: CDR1 SGHDT, CDR2 YYEEEE. The V end lost 4 bases, the J end lost 13 bases, and 19 bases lay between the germline ends. This CDR3 region has 13 residues. In DNA form, the CDR3 reads TGTGCCAGCAGCCCGCGCGTTCAGACTAGGAAGTATTTT. This translates into CASSPRVQTRKYF.

This sequence joins TRBV7-9 and TRBJ1-4; possible D gene TRBD1, 5 bases. Trimming pared 4 bases from V and 5 bases from J, leaving 20 bases between. The V gene's germline CDR1 is SEHNR and CDR2 FQNEAQ (reference sequence). The CDR3 is 17 amino acids. The CDR3 loop is CASSSARETVTNEKLFF. The CDR3 DNA reads as TGTGCCAGCAGCTCCGCACGAGAGACAGTCACCAATGAAAAACTGTTTTTT.

A single count supports this clone. Additional DNA sequences in this sample encode the identical CDR3. The chain links TRBV19 to TRBJ1-2; D remains ambiguous. V was trimmed by 6 bases and J by 4 bases, leaving 9 bases between them. From germline, CDR1 is LNHDA and CDR2 SQIVND (reference sequence). The CDR3 consists of 12 residues. Here the CDR3 reads CASSPDSYGYTF. CDR3 DNA: TGTGCCAGTAGCCCTGATTCCTATGGCTACACCTTC.

At least ten counts were recorded for this clone. The V call is TRBV4-2, the J call TRBJ2-7; D may match TRBD1 or TRBD2 (5 bases each). Germline CDR1 is LGHNA and CDR2 is YNFKEQ. Between the trimmed V and J ends, which lost 0 bases and 8 bases, there was a span of 20 bases. This CDR3 is 16 amino acids long. For the CDR3, the DNA is TGTGCCAGCAGCCAAGATCGGGGCGGATACTACGAAAAGCAGTACTTC. Residues: CASSQDRGGYYEKQYF.

V gene TRBV7-3 combines with J gene TRBJ2-6, with TRBD1 matching 8 bases. Germline CDR1 and CDR2: SGHTA and FQGTGA. J lost 0 bases, V lost 5 bases, and 3 bases had no gene match. The CDR3 length is 16 residues. DNA for the CDR3: TGTGCCAGCAGCGGACAGGGAATCTCTGGGGCCAACGTCCTGACTTTC. It specifies CASSGQGISGANVLTF. The entire variable domain, with the rest obtained from reference TRBV7-3 and TRBJ2-6, is as follows: GAGVSQTPSNKVTEKGKYVELRCDPISGHTALYWYRQSLGQGPEFLIYFQGTGAADDSGLPNDRFFAVRPEGSVSTLKIQRTERGDSAVYLCASSGQGISGANVLTFGAGSRLTVL.